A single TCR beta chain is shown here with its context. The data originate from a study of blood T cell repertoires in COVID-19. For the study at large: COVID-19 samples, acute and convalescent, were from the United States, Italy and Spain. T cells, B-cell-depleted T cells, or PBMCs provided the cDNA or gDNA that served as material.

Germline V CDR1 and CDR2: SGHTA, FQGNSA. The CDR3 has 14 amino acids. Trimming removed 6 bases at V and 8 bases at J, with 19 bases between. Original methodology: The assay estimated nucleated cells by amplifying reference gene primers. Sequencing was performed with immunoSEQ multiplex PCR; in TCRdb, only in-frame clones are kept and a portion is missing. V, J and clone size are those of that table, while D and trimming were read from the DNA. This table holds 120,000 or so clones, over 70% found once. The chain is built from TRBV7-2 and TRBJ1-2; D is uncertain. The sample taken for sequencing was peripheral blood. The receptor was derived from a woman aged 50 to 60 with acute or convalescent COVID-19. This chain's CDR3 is CASSSGPSKGGYTF. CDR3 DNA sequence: TGTGCCAGCAGTTCGGGTCCAAGTAAAGGAGGCTACACCTTC.